This is a list of T cell receptor beta chains from one sample in a study of control samples from healthy donors and cancer patients. Using immunoSEQ multiplex PCR, the repertoire was profiled, and TCRdb retains in-frame clones only, with some absent. This table has some 78,000 clones, approximately 88% appearing once. The sequenced sample consisted of blood. These receptor sequences come from a woman aged 60-70 years in good health. Each CDR3 is given with its conserved first and last residue. Not every row has a clone size; where given, it reads once, few, many or a size class.

v_call,clone_size,cdr3_aa
TRBV13,NA,CATARGAEDYEQYF
TRBV11-3,NA,CASSLAPGSGELFF
TRBV7-9,NA,CASSLSARTDTIYF
TRBV11-3,NA,CASSLEGQGGQFF
TRBV5-1,NA,CASKLEYNTEAFF
TRBV10-2,NA,CASSESIGKGNQPQHF
TRBV3-1/TRBV3-2,NA,CASSQDGPRRGGSGNTIYF
TRBV28,NA,CASSSIIQPWENYGYTF
TRBV12-3/TRBV12-4,NA,CASSDGTGVWAFF
TRBV3-1/TRBV3-2,NA,CASSQRAEGTQYF
TRBV6-5,once,CASSYSTGANYGYTF
TRBV4-3,NA,CASSQGLAGYETQYF
TRBV10-2,few,CASSAGQGGSEQYF
TRBV9,NA,CASSVGSTSTDTQYF
TRBV5-4,NA,CASSYTGGVYGYTF
TRBV19,NA,CASSIFGTSGRNEQFF
TRBV5-1,NA,CASSGDRFPSTDTQYF
TRBV12-3/TRBV12-4,once,CASSIDGGETQYF
TRBV10-2,NA,CASSAGGINTEAFF
TRBV28,NA,CASSRGLPIRYEQYF
TRBV7-6,once,CASSLASSYGYTF
TRBV6-2/TRBV6-3,NA,CASSLQRRDTEAFF
TRBV13,NA,CASRPRGHSYNEQFF
TRBV7-2,once,CASSKSGIDNEQFF
TRBV7-2,NA,CASSLVAGGHGEQYF
TRBV5-8,NA,CASSLVLGTGNQPQHF
TRBV7-9,few,CASSRNTGDEQYF
TRBV5-1,NA,CASSLRDSLFGYTF
TRBV11-2,NA,CASSRPRRGEEQYF
TRBV7-9,once,CASSFVGIYGYTF
TRBV5-1,NA,CASSFLQSPTYEQYF
TRBV20-1,NA,CSASTVGLQHQPQHF
TRBV19,NA,CASSAGLAGTDTQYF
TRBV27,NA,CASSNSRSGVSGPPLHF
TRBV29-1,NA,CSVTQGESQPQHF
TRBV5-5,NA,CASSLAQVGLGEQYF
TRBV10-3,NA,CAISETSVNEQYF
TRBV7-8,once,CASSPASNTGELFF
TRBV19,NA,CASRTGSIEAFF
TRBV19,NA,CASSIYPTYSNQPQHF
TRBV7-8,NA,CASSLARWDNGNQPQHF
TRBV19,NA,CASLGQGGTEAFF
TRBV5-1,NA,CASSLGGFSYNEQFF
TRBV7-3,NA,CASSLMSNEQFF
TRBV7-3,NA,CASSLQRTGELFF
TRBV6-5,few,CASSWRVSRSPLHF
TRBV6-5,NA,CASSTTGGQHNEQFF
TRBV5-1,NA,CASSLMTSDTQYF
TRBV9,NA,CASSVEGVGLRGEAFF
TRBV15,NA,CATSRVLEKLFF
TRBV11-2,NA,CASSLFSNSPLHF
TRBV27,NA,CASGPGTVYYGYTF
TRBV7-2,NA,CASTLAGVNYNEQFF
TRBV5-1,NA,CASSLATGLWWDIQYF
TRBV18,NA,CASSPPGRDYGYTF